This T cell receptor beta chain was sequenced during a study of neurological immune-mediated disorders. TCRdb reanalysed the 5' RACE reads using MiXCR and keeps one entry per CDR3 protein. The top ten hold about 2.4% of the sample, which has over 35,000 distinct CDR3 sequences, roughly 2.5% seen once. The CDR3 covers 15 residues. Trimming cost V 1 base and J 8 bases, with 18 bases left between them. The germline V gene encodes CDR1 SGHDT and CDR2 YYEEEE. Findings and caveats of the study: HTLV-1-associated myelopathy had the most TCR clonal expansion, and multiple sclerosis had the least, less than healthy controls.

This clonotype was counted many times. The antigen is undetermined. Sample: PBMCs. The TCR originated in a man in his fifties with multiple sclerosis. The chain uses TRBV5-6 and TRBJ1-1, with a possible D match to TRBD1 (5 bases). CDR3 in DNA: TGTGCCAGCAGCTTGAATCCGGGGGTCGGGGGAGAAGCTTTCTTT. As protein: CASSLNPGVGGEAFF.